The 32 T cell receptor beta chains in this list originate from one sample, sequenced in a study of identical twins. Via MiXCR, TCRdb re-called the 5' RACE reads, giving one row per CDR3 protein. The sample shows hundreds of thousands of distinct CDR3 sequences, about 9.4% of them seen only once. These data were likewise used in another study, on yellow fever vaccine responses in identical twins.

What was sequenced was PBMCs. The receptors shown here come from a woman aged 18-29 years in good health.

This clonotype has a count of ten or more. The chain carries TRBV10-3 and TRBJ2-7; 13 bases align to TRBD2. Germline values: CDR1 ENHRY, CDR2 SYGVKD. J lost 2 bases, V lost 4 bases, and 2 bases had no gene match. The CDR3 has 15 amino acids. The CDR3 loop is CAISAGLAGPYEQYF. The CDR3 DNA sequence: TGTGCCATCAGTGCGGGACTAGCGGGACCCTACGAGCAGTACTTC.

J is TRBJ2-5 and V is TRBV28, with D perhaps assigned TRBD1 or TRBD2 (5 bases each). CDR1 is MDHEN and CDR2 is SYDVKM in the germline V gene. The CDR3 sequence is 14 residues long. Trimming left V 8 bases short and J 3 bases short, with 16 bases between. The CDR3 protein is CASSGTPREETQYF. As DNA, the CDR3 is TGTGCCAGCTCCGGGACCCCCCGGGAAGAGACCCAGTACTTC. The entire variable domain, with the rest obtained from reference TRBV28 and TRBJ2-5, is as follows: DVKVTQSSRYLVKRTGEKVFLECVQDMDHENMFWYRQDPGLGLRLIYFSYDVKMKEKGDIPEGYSVSREKKERFSLILESASTNQTSMYLCASSGTPREETQYFGPGTRLLVL.

This clonotype appeared a few times. The V and J genes are TRBV5-1 and TRBJ1-4, with D perhaps TRBD1 (5 bases). Germline assignment: CDR1 SGHRS and CDR2 YFSETQ. The ends were cut back, 4 bases at V and 2 bases at J, with 12 bases in the middle. This CDR3 is 15 amino acids long. The CDR3 region has the DNA TGCGCCAGCAGCCCTCGGGGGGAGACTAATGAAAAACTGTTTTTT. The encoded protein is CASSPRGETNEKLFF.

The chain combines TRBV24-1 with TRBJ2-3, with 12 bases matching TRBD2. CDR1 KGHDR and CDR2 SFDVKD come from the germline V gene. There are 17 residues in the CDR3. After removal of 0 bases from V and 0 bases from J, the junction contained 0 bases not matched to a gene. The CDR3 region is CATSDLLAGGSTDTQYF. CDR3 nucleotides: TGTGCCACCAGTGATTTGCTAGCGGGAGGGAGCACAGATACGCAGTATTTT.

This clonotype was recorded many times. This sequence joins TRBV5-1 and TRBJ2-1; the match to TRBD1 covers 8 bases. From germline, CDR1 is SGHRS and CDR2 YFSETQ. After removal of 3 bases from V and 2 bases from J, the junction contained 4 bases not matched to a gene. This CDR3 spans 15 amino acids. The CDR3 here is CASSSLQGAYNEQFF. CDR3 in DNA: TGCGCCAGCAGCTCACTACAGGGGGCCTACAATGAGCAGTTCTTC.

This chain connects TRBV20-1 to TRBJ2-3, with TRBD2 identical over 7 bases. V shed 1 base and J 1 base; nucleotides not matched to a gene: 8. This CDR3 is 16 amino acids long. Germline V gene sequence: CDR1 DFQATT, CDR2 SNEGSKA (reference sequence). In nucleotides, the CDR3 is TGCAGTGCTAGAGGCCCCCGGAGCGGGGGCACAGATACGCAGTATTTT. This encodes CSARGPRSGGTDTQYF.

This clonotype was detected ten times or more. The V and J genes are TRBV15 and TRBJ2-2; 8 bases align to TRBD2. Germline V gene data show CDR1 as LNHNV and CDR2 as YYDKDF (reference sequence). The CDR3 has 14 amino acids. V lost 5 bases and J lost 6; bases outside the gene matches: 5. The CDR3 region is CATSPGLVAGELFF. DNA for the CDR3: TGTGCCACCAGCCCGGGACTAGTCGCCGGGGAGCTGTTTTTT.

This clonotype was counted at least ten times. The chain couples TRBV14 to TRBJ2-1, with D possibly being TRBD1 (5 bases). Germline assignment: CDR1 SGHDN and CDR2 FVKESK. The CDR3 is 21 residues long. V was clipped by 1 base and J by 1 base, with 26 bases between them. The CDR3 nucleotides read TGTGCCAGCAGCCAAGTTGAAGCAGGACAACGGTGGTTAAGATCCTACAATGAGCAGTTCTTC. It encodes CASSQVEAGQRWLRSYNEQFF.

The sample holds a few counts of this clonotype. V usage is TRBV5-1 and J usage is TRBJ2-7, with 9 bases lining up with TRBD1. Germline CDR1 is SGHRS and CDR2 is YFSETQ. This CDR3 spans 15 amino acids. With V trimmed by 5 bases and J by 1 base, 7 bases remained unmatched. The CDR3 sequence: CASREGTGPSYEQYF. The CDR3 nucleotides read TGCGCCAGCAGAGAAGGGACAGGGCCTTCCTACGAGCAGTACTTC.

This clonotype was observed a few times. V and J are TRBV4-1 and TRBJ2-7; D possibly corresponds to TRBD2 (5 bases). The CDR3 contains 14 residues. With 0 bases removed from V and 6 bases from J, the gap between germline ends came to 12 bases. The germline V gene has CDR1 MGHRA and CDR2 YSYEKL. The CDR3 loop reads CASSQETNRGEQYF. Here the CDR3 DNA reads TGCGCCAGCAGCCAAGAAACCAACCGGGGCGAGCAGTACTTC.

V gene TRBV27 combines with J gene TRBJ2-1; weak D call: TRBD2 (5 bases). Trimming stripped 6 bases from V and 6 bases from J, with 18 bases between. The CDR3 covers 15 residues. Germline V CDR1 and CDR2: MNHEY, SMNVEV (reference sequence). In nucleotides, the CDR3 is TGTGCCAGCAGCACCGGACGGGGTGGGCCCAATGAGCAGTTCTTC. Encoded protein: CASSTGRGGPNEQFF.

Many counts were recorded for this clonotype. The chain carries TRBV29-1 and TRBJ2-3; D is perhaps TRBD2 (5 bases). This CDR3 is 13 amino acids long. The germline CDR1 and CDR2 sequences are SQVTM and ANQGSEA. V lost 3 bases to trimming and J lost 1 base, with 8 bases between them. The CDR3 bases are TGCAGCGTTGACGGGCGGGGCACAGATACGCAGTATTTT. It encodes CSVDGRGTDTQYF.

The J gene is TRBJ2-5, the V gene TRBV3-1; maybe TRBD1 (6 bases). The length of the CDR3 is 15 residues. Trimming pared 0 bases from V and 5 bases from J, leaving 13 bases between. Germline V gene lookup returns CDR1 LGHDT and CDR2 YNNKEL (reference sequence). CDR3 residues: CASSQDSLRGETQYF. The CDR3 nucleotides are TGTGCCAGCAGCCAAGATAGCCTAAGGGGGGAGACCCAGTACTTC.

This clonotype occurred a few times. This chain connects TRBV20-1 to TRBJ2-5; D perhaps matches TRBD2 (5 bases). Trimming stripped 6 bases from V and 2 bases from J, with 16 bases between. The length of the CDR3 is 14 residues. CDR1 DFQATT and CDR2 SNEGSKA come from the germline V gene (reference sequence). The CDR3 region is CSAPVPTGQETQYF. CDR3 DNA: TGCAGTGCCCCTGTCCCGACGGGGCAAGAGACCCAGTACTTC.

About this clonotype: One junction end disagrees with the germline gene, perhaps due to a read error. The rearrangement links TRBV13 to TRBJ2-7; 12 nucleotides agree with TRBD1. Germline-derived CDR1 and CDR2 are PRHDT and FYEKMQ (reference sequence). The CDR3 totals 14 residues. CDR3: CAISPGTGGPQQYF. As DNA, the CDR3 is TGTGCCATCAGCCCGGGGACAGGGGGCCCTCAGCAGTACTTC.

The genes are TRBV5-6 and TRBJ2-2; 8 bases are shared with TRBD1. The CDR3 is 15 residues long. In germline, CDR1 is SGHDT, CDR2 YYEEEE. J was trimmed by 4 bases and V by 4 bases; bases with no gene match: 6. The DNA for the CDR3 is TGTGCCAGCAGCCTCCCGGACAGGGCCACCGGGGAGCTGTTTTTT. Residues: CASSLPDRATGELFF.

This clonotype has only a few counts. The rearrangement links TRBV6-5 to TRBJ1-6; 7 bases agree with TRBD1. This CDR3 spans 16 amino acids. Trimming took 5 bases from V and 9 from J; bases not matched to a gene: 13. Germline values: CDR1 MNHEY, CDR2 SVGAGI. In DNA form, the CDR3 reads TGTGCCAGCAGTCACCCCGCCGAGACAGGGAGTTCACCCCTCCACTTT. This codes for CASSHPAETGSSPLHF.

The genes are TRBV2 and TRBJ1-6; no clear D gene. V lost 3 bases and J 0 bases, leaving 6 bases between the germline ends. Germline CDR1 and CDR2: SNHLY and FYNNEI. This CDR3 region has 15 residues. The CDR3 loop is CASSDIGSYNSPLHF. The CDR3 DNA sequence: TGTGCCAGCAGTGATATCGGCTCCTATAATTCACCCCTCCACTTT.

This clonotype turned up a few times. Here the CDR3 reads CASSLARAGDTGELFF. In nucleotides, the CDR3 is TGTGCCAGCAGCTTAGCCCGCGCAGGGGACACCGGGGAGCTGTTTTTT. This rearrangement joins TRBV7-8 to TRBJ2-2, with TRBD1 as a possible D gene (6 bases). The V and J ends lost 0 bases and 3 bases respectively, with 11 bases between them. From germline, CDR1 is SGHVS and CDR2 FQNEAQ. This CDR3 region has 16 residues. Variable domain in full (rest from reference TRBV7-8 and TRBJ2-2): GAGVSQSPRYKVAKRGQDVALRCDPISGHVSLFWYQQALGQGPEFLTYFQNEAQLDKSGLPSDRFFAERPEGSVSTLKIQRTQQEDSAVYLCASSLARAGDTGELFFGEGSRLTVL.

This clonotype has more than one count but fewer than ten. This chain connects TRBV4-3 to TRBJ2-7; 10 nucleotides line up with TRBD2. The germline V gene encodes CDR1 LGHNA and CDR2 YSLEER. J gave up 1 base and V 0 bases, and 12 bases lay outside the gene matches. CDR3 length: 19 residues. CDR3 sequence (DNA): TGCGCCAGCAGCCAAGATCGTGAGCGGGAGGGCCGCGGGTCCTACGAGCAGTACTTC. This codes for CASSQDREREGRGSYEQYF.

In this sample, this clonotype turned up many times. The CDR3: CASSFIRGGVPYGYTF. The CDR3 nucleotides are TGTGCCAGCAGCTTCATACGGGGGGGAGTCCCCTATGGCTACACCTTC. The chain links TRBV7-2 to TRBJ1-2, with TRBD1 as a possible D gene (5 bases). Trimming removed 3 bases at V and 4 bases at J, with 18 bases between. The length of the CDR3 is 16 residues. Germline V gene lookup returns CDR1 SGHTA and CDR2 FQGNSA.

The gene calls are TRBV5-1 and TRBJ2-1; the match to TRBD2 covers 9 bases. J gave up 4 bases and V 3 bases, and 14 bases lay outside the gene matches. The CDR3 totals 18 residues. From germline, CDR1 is SGHRS and CDR2 YFSETQ. CDR3 DNA: TGCGCCAGCAGCTCATCCCCGCTGGCGGGGGGGCTTTACAATGAGCAGTTCTTC. This gives the protein CASSSSPLAGGLYNEQFF. Together with reference TRBV5-1 and TRBJ2-1, the CDR3 gives the full variable domain: KAGVTQTPRYLIKTRGQQVTLSCSPISGHRSVSWYQQTPGQGLQFLFEYFSETQRNKGNFPGRFSGRQFSNSRSEMNVSTLELGDSALYLCASSSSPLAGGLYNEQFFGPGTRLTVL.

There are a few counts of this clonotype. J is TRBJ2-3 and V is TRBV29-1, with no clear D. This CDR3 contains 11 residues. Germline V gene lookup returns CDR1 SQVTM and CDR2 ANQGSEA. V was trimmed by 7 bases and J by 6 bases, leaving 11 bases between them. For the CDR3, the DNA is TGCAGCGCCTTAGGTGGTGATACGCAGTATTTT. This gives the protein CSALGGDTQYF.

This clonotype was picked up a small number of times. The CDR3 here is CASSLVGSSYNSPLHF. The CDR3 DNA reads as TGTGCCAGCAGCTTAGTGGGTAGCTCCTATAATTCACCCCTCCACTTT. This rearrangement joins TRBV7-8 to TRBJ1-6, with D unresolved. The CDR3 extends over 16 amino acids. V dropped 1 base and J dropped 0 bases, with 7 bases sitting between them. Looked up from germline, CDR1 is SGHVS and CDR2 is FQNEAQ.

Only a few counts were recorded for this clonotype. The CDR3 protein is CASSLSGGGKNIQYF. CDR3 DNA sequence: TGTGCCAGCAGCTTATCGGGGGGAGGCAAAAACATTCAGTACTTC. The chain employs TRBV7-3 and TRBJ2-4; 7 nucleotides agree with TRBD2. CDR1 is SGHTA and CDR2 is FQGTGA in the germline V gene. J was trimmed by 3 bases and V by 2 bases; bases with no gene match: 4. This CDR3 region has 15 residues.

This clonotype was found many times. The chain joins TRBV5-6 to TRBJ2-2; 7 nucleotides line up with TRBD2. This CDR3 comprises 15 residues. Germline CDR1 reads SGHDT; CDR2 reads YYEEEE. V lost 4 bases to trimming and J lost 6 bases; unmatched junction nucleotides: 9. The CDR3, as DNA: TGTGCCAGCAGCCTCCGGACTAGAACCGCCGGGGAGCTGTTTTTT. This gives the protein CASSLRTRTAGELFF.

V gene TRBV5-7 combines with J gene TRBJ2-1; TRBD1 aligns across 11 bases. TRBV5-7 is noted as an ORF with a role that remains uncertain. The CDR3 spans 18 residues. The V gene end was trimmed by 4 bases and the J gene end by 1 base; junction bases not matched to a gene: 10. The CDR3 DNA sequence: TGTGCCAGCAGCCTCGGGACAGGGGGTTTCGGGTCCTACAATGAGCAGTTCTTC. Protein: CASSLGTGGFGSYNEQFF.

The chain employs TRBV28 and TRBJ2-7; D is unresolved. The V end was cut by 4 bases, the J end by 3 bases, with 13 bases between. CDR1 is MDHEN, CDR2 SYDVKM, per germline. The CDR3 spans 14 residues. The chain's CDR3 is CASSSSTKIYEQYF. DNA of the CDR3: TGTGCCAGCAGTTCCAGTACCAAAATCTACGAGCAGTACTTC.

This chain links TRBV7-3 with TRBJ2-1, with D possibly called TRBD1 or TRBD2 (5 bases each). The germline V gene encodes CDR1 SGHTA and CDR2 FQGTGA. Trimming took 5 bases from V and 6 from J, leaving 14 bases between them. The CDR3 is 14 amino acids. The CDR3 spells CASSPSRDRNEQFF. The CDR3 DNA is TGTGCCAGCAGCCCCTCCCGGGACCGCAATGAGCAGTTCTTC.

This clonotype was detected a few times. The genes are TRBV7-9 and TRBJ2-7, with 11 bases aligning to TRBD2. The CDR3 has 16 residues. Germline V gene data show CDR1 as SEHNR and CDR2 as FQNEAQ (reference sequence). The V gene end was trimmed by 7 bases and the J gene end by 2 bases; junction bases not matched to a gene: 10. The CDR3 coding sequence is TGTGCCAGCACCATCCCCGGGACTAGCGGAACCTACGAGCAGTACTTC. It specifies CASTIPGTSGTYEQYF. The variable domain in full, with the rest retrieved from reference TRBV7-9 and TRBJ2-7, is DTGVSQNPRHKITKRGQNVTFRCDPISEHNRLYWYRQTLGQGPEFLTYFQNEAQLEKSRLLSDRFSAERPKGSFSTLEIQRTEQGDSAMYLCASTIPGTSGTYEQYFGPGTRLTVT.

The gene calls are TRBV10-3 and TRBJ2-2, with unresolved D. The length of the CDR3 is 16 residues. V was shortened by 3 bases and J by 4 bases, with 15 bases between the two germline ends. The germline V gene has CDR1 ENHRY and CDR2 SYGVKD. The CDR3 here is CAISDDFLLPTGELFF. CDR3 bases: TGTGCCATCAGTGATGACTTTCTTCTACCCACCGGGGAGCTGTTTTTT.

The V gene is TRBV7-9, the J gene TRBJ2-2; 11 nucleotides agree with TRBD1. After removal of 4 bases from V and 6 bases from J, the junction contained 10 bases not matched to a gene. Germline CDR1 and CDR2: SEHNR and FQNEAQ (reference sequence). The length of the CDR3 is 17 residues. The CDR3 bases are TGTGCCAGCAGCTCCTATCTCCGGGACAGGGGGGCCGGGGAGCTGTTTTTT. Amino acid sequence: CASSSYLRDRGAGELFF.